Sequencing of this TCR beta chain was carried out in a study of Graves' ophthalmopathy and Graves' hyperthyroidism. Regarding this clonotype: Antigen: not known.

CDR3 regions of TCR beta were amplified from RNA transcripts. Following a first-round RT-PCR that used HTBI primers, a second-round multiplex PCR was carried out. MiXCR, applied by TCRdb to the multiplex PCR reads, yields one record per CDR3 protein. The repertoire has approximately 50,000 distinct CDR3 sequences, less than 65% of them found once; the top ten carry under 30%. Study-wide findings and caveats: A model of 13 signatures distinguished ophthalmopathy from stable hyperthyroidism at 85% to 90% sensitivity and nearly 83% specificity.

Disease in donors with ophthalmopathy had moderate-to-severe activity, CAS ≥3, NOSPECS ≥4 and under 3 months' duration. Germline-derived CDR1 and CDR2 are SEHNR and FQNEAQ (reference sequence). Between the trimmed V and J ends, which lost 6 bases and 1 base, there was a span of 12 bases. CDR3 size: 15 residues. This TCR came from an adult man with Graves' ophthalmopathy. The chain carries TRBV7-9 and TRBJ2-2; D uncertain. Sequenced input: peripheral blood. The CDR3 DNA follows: TGTGCCAGCAGACTCGTCGAACTGAACACCGGGGAGCTGTTTTTT. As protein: CASRLVELNTGELFF.